This is a list of T cell receptor beta chains from one sample in a study of blood T cell repertoires in COVID-19. The data were produced by immunoSEQ multiplex PCR, yet TCRdb's version contains in-frame clones alone and is incomplete. The data contain some 260,000 clones, around 85% of them seen just once; the ten biggest clones take up 8.9%. Sample: peripheral blood. The receptors shown here come from a man older than 75 with acute or convalescent COVID-19. CDR3s include the opening cysteine and the closing phenylalanine or tryptophan. A D gene is named only where the DNA matches it firmly. Not every row has a clone size; where given, it reads once, few, many or a size class.

clone_size	j_call	d_call	v_call	cdr3_nt	cdr3_aa
few	TRBJ2-5	TRBD2	TRBV2	TGTGCCAGCAGTGAACGACTAGCGGGTAAAGAGACCCAGTACTTC	CASSERLAGKETQYF
-	TRBJ2-6	-	TRBV9	TGTGCCAGCAGCGTCGGGTCCTCTGGGGCCAACGTCCTGACTTTC	CASSVGSSGANVLTF
-	TRBJ2-7	TRBD1	TRBV7-8	TGTGCCAGCAGCCCGGACAGGGTTTTCTACGAGCAGTACTTC	CASSPDRVFYEQYF
-	TRBJ1-2	-	TRBV6-1	TGTGCCAGCAGTGAACAGGGCAGCGCCAACTATGGCTACACCTTC	CASSEQGSANYGYTF
-	TRBJ2-7	-	TRBV5-6	TGTGCCAGCAGCTTGGAAGGGGGAAGATACTACGAGCAGTACTTC	CASSLEGGRYYEQYF
-	TRBJ1-1	-	TRBV6-5	TGTGCCAGCAGTACAGGGACCACTGAAGCTTTCTTT	CASSTGTTEAFF
-	TRBJ2-3	TRBD1	TRBV24-1	TGTGCCACCGCTAGACAGGGGGGCGCGTCGGATACGCAGTATTTT	CATARQGGASDTQYF
-	TRBJ1-1	TRBD1	TRBV18	TGTGCCAGCTCCTCCGGCACAGGGGGCTACACTGAAGCTTTCTTT	CASSSGTGGYTEAFF
once	TRBJ1-2	TRBD1	TRBV18	TGTGCCAGCTCGCCGGACAGGGCAGGGGGCTACACCTTC	CASSPDRAGGYTF
once	TRBJ1-5	-	TRBV10-3	TGTGCCGCCGGCCTACAGGATCACCCTCAGCCCCAGCATTTT	CAAGLQDHPQPQHF
-	TRBJ1-1	-	TRBV6-6	TGTGCCAGCAGTTACGTGCACTGGGCTTTCTTT	CASSYVHWAFF
-	TRBJ2-5	TRBD1	TRBV11-2	TGTGCCAGCAGCTTACAGGACAGGGCGACCCAGTACTTC	CASSLQDRATQYF
once	TRBJ2-7	-	TRBV3-1/TRBV3-2	TGTGCCAGCAGCTCCAGGGATTTGGGGTCCTACGAGCAGTACTTC	CASSSRDLGSYEQYF
-	TRBJ2-7	-	TRBV2	TGTGCCAGCAGCCTTCAGGGCTACGAGCAGTACTTC	CASSLQGYEQYF
-	TRBJ2-4	TRBD1	TRBV18	TGTGCCAGCTCACCACTTAGGACAGGGACCCGAGGGTCCAAAAACATTCAGTACTTC	CASSPLRTGTRGSKNIQYF
-	TRBJ1-5	TRBD1	TRBV3-1/TRBV3-2	TGTGCCAGCAGCGGACAGGGCGGACAGCCCCAGCATTTT	CASSGQGGQPQHF
-	TRBJ2-1	-	TRBV5-1	TGCGCCAGCAGCTTGGACCCGGGTTCCTACAATGAGCAGTTCTTC	CASSLDPGSYNEQFF
-	TRBJ2-7	-	TRBV11-2	TGTGCCAGCAGCTTAGGCCAGGGAGGCTACGAGCAGTACTTC	CASSLGQGGYEQYF
-	TRBJ1-2	-	TRBV6-5	TGTGCCAGCTTGAGGCAGGGGTATGGCTACACCTTC	CASLRQGYGYTF
-	TRBJ2-4	-	TRBV18	TGTGCCAGCTCACCACCGAGCACGAACATTCAGTACTTC	CASSPPSTNIQYF
few	TRBJ1-1	-	TRBV12-3/TRBV12-4	TGTGCCAGCAGCGCGAGGAGGGGAGCAGCTTTCTTT	CASSARRGAAFF
few	TRBJ2-1	TRBD2	TRBV6-5	TGTGCCAGCGTCCACAGGACGGGAGGGAGCGATGAGCAGTTCTTC	CASVHRTGGSDEQFF
-	TRBJ1-5	-	TRBV7-3	TGTGCCAGCAGGAATTTTGGCAGTCTCCATCAGCCCCAGCATTTT	CASRNFGSLHQPQHF
-	TRBJ1-5	-	TRBV28	TGTGCCAGCAAGAGAGTACTCTATAGCAATCAGCCCCAGCATTTT	CASKRVLYSNQPQHF
-	TRBJ2-7	TRBD2	TRBV5-1	TGCGCCAGCAGCTTGATGGTTAGTCCGGGACTAGCGTCTTACGAGCAGTACTTC	CASSLMVSPGLASYEQYF
-	TRBJ2-7	-	TRBV6-1	TGTGCCAGCAGTGAAGCCGGACCTGCGGGCGAGCAGTACTTC	CASSEAGPAGEQYF
-	TRBJ2-3	TRBD2	TRBV7-3	TGTGCCAGCAGTCTGACTAGCGGGAGTGATACGCAGTATTTT	CASSLTSGSDTQYF
once	TRBJ2-1	-	TRBV18	TGTGCCAGCTCACCACCGTACCTACGGACACTCCCCGCCAATGAGCAGTTCTTC	CASSPPYLRTLPANEQFF
-	TRBJ2-7	-	TRBV27	TGTGCCAGCAGTCCTTTGACAGGACTCTACGAGCAGTACTTC	CASSPLTGLYEQYF
-	TRBJ2-7	-	TRBV21-1	TGTGCCAGCAGCACCCGCCTTCTAGCGGGACTCCTCTGCTCCTACGAGCAGTACTTC	CASSTRLLAGLLCSYEQYF
-	TRBJ2-3	TRBD1	TRBV10-2	TGCGCCAGCAGTGTATACCCAGGGGGTGACACAGATACGCAGTATTTT	CASSVYPGGDTDTQYF
-	TRBJ1-2	-	TRBV4-1	TGCGCCAGCAGCCAGGGCTGGACAGAGAAGTCCTATGGCTACACCTTC	CASSQGWTEKSYGYTF
-	TRBJ2-7	TRBD1	TRBV27	TGTGCCAGCAGTCGGACAGGGGTTTTCTCCTACGAGCAGTACTTC	CASSRTGVFSYEQYF
few	TRBJ1-4	-	TRBV19	TGTGCCAGTAGTTGGGGGACTCAAAATGAAAAACTGTTTTTT	CASSWGTQNEKLFF
-	TRBJ2-1	TRBD2	TRBV7-2	TGTGCCAGCAGCTTAGGGAAACTAGCGGGAGCCTACAATGAGCAGTTCTTC	CASSLGKLAGAYNEQFF
-	TRBJ1-2	TRBD1	TRBV5-1	TGCGCCAGCAGGCGGACAGGCGGCTACACCTTC	CASRRTGGYTF
once	TRBJ2-3	-	TRBV2	TGTGCCAGCAATGGGGACAAGAGCACAGATACGCAGTATTTT	CASNGDKSTDTQYF
-	TRBJ2-1	TRBD1	TRBV6-5	TGTGCCAGCAGGGACAGGGGGCCTTACAATGAGCAGTTCTTC	CASRDRGPYNEQFF
-	TRBJ2-2	TRBD2	TRBV6-6	TGTGCCAGCAGTCCTCGACTAGCGGGAGATTCAGGTCGTTCGGGGGAGCTGTTTTTT	CASSPRLAGDSGRSGELFF
-	TRBJ2-2	TRBD2	TRBV7-3	TGTGCCAGCAGCCCGGGTGGGATAGCGGGGGCGAACACCGGGGAGCTGTTTTTT	CASSPGGIAGANTGELFF
-	TRBJ1-6	TRBD1	TRBV7-9	TGTGCCAGCAGCGCCCGGACAGGGGGGAATAATTCACCCCTCCACTTT	CASSARTGGNNSPLHF
-	TRBJ1-1	-	TRBV5-5	TGTGCCAGCAGCTTGGCCCAACAACTGAACACTGAAGCTTTCTTT	CASSLAQQLNTEAFF
-	TRBJ2-7	TRBD1	TRBV9	TGTGCCAGCAGCGTACAGACAGGGGGCGAGCAGTACTTC	CASSVQTGGEQYF
few	TRBJ2-4	-	TRBV5-1	TGCGCCAGCAGTGGACATGGCATTCAGTACTTC	CASSGHGIQYF
once	TRBJ1-2	-	TRBV10-2	TGCGCCAGCAGTGAAATGGCGGGGGCGGGCTACACCTTC	CASSEMAGAGYTF
-	TRBJ2-1	TRBD2	TRBV19	TGTGCCAGTAGTATGACGCTAGCGGGAGGCAATGAGCAGTTCTTC	CASSMTLAGGNEQFF
once	TRBJ2-7	TRBD2	TRBV19	TGTGCCAGTAGTGAGGTAGCGGGTGGCTCCTACGAGCAGTACTTC	CASSEVAGGSYEQYF
-	TRBJ1-3	TRBD1	TRBV7-2	TGTGCCAGCAGCACAAGGACAGGGGTAGGAAACACCATATATTTT	CASSTRTGVGNTIYF
few	TRBJ2-7	TRBD2	TRBV11-2	TGTGCCAGCAGCCTAAGCGGGATCATGACCGAGCAGTACTTC	CASSLSGIMTEQYF
-	TRBJ1-4	-	TRBV7-2	TGTGCCAGCAGCTCCCCCCAGGGTCGGGAAAAACTGTTTTTT	CASSSPQGREKLFF
-	TRBJ2-3	-	TRBV10-1	TGCGCCAGCAGTGAGCTGGGCCATTCTAGCACAGATACGCAGTATTTT	CASSELGHSSTDTQYF
-	TRBJ2-7	-	TRBV5-5	TGTGCCAGCAGCGCCAGGGGCTACGAGCAGTACTTC	CASSARGYEQYF
-	TRBJ1-6	TRBD1	TRBV7-9	TGTGCCAGCAGCTCGAATTCGGGACAGACTTATAATTCACCCCTCCACTTT	CASSSNSGQTYNSPLHF
-	TRBJ2-3	TRBD2	TRBV2	TGTGCCAGCTCCCGACTAGCGGGGAGGGATACGCAGTATTTT	CASSRLAGRDTQYF
-	TRBJ1-1	-	TRBV29-1	TGCAGCGTTGACCCGGTTTACACTGAAGCTTTCTTT	CSVDPVYTEAFF
-	TRBJ1-1	-	TRBV27	TGTGCCAGCAGTTCCCCCCGGGGGGGGTTCACTGAAGCTTTCTTT	CASSSPRGGFTEAFF
-	TRBJ1-2	TRBD1	TRBV11-3	TGTGCCAGCAGGACAACTGTAAACAGGGGGCGGAGCTATGGCTACACCTTC	CASRTTVNRGRSYGYTF
once	TRBJ2-7	-	TRBV5-1	TGCGCCAGCAGCTTGGAGGGGATTCGGGCTCGAGAGCAGTACTTC	CASSLEGIRAREQYF
-	TRBJ2-7	-	TRBV6-4	TGTGCCAGCAGTGACTCGTGGGGGAGGTTAGATGCGGAATACGAGCAGTACTTC	CASSDSWGRLDAEYEQYF
once	TRBJ2-7	-	TRBV7-2	TGTGCCAGCGCTAGAGGGCCGAGCGGAAAGACCGGTATCTCCTACGAGCAGTACTTC	CASARGPSGKTGISYEQYF